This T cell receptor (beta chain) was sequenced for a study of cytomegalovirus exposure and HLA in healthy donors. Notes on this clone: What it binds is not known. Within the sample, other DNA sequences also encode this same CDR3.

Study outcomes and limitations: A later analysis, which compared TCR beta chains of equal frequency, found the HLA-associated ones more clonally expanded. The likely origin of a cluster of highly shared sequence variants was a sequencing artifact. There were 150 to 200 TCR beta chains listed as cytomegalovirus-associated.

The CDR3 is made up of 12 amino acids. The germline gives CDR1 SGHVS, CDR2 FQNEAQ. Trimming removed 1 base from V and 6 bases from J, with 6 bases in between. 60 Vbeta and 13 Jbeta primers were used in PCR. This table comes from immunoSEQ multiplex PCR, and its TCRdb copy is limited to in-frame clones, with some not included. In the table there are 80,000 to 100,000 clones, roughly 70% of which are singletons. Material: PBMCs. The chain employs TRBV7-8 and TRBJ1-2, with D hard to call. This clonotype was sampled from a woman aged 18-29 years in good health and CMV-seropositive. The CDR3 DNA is TGTGCCAGCAGCTTAGTCGGGGATGGCTACACCTTC. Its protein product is CASSLVGDGYTF.